This is a list of T cell receptor beta chains from one sample in a study of T cell changes during pregnancy in multiple sclerosis. Sequenced by immunoSEQ multiplex PCR; TCRdb stores in-frame clones only, minus some. The table lists tens of thousands of clones, roughly nine tenths of them singletons. Sequenced here: peripheral blood, sampled in the first trimester of pregnancy. These receptors were taken from a female donor in good health, enrolled as a control in a pregnancy study. CDR3s include the opening cysteine and the closing phenylalanine or tryptophan. The D gene is left open where the match is weak. Rows give clone size only sometimes, using once, few, many, or a class for an expanded clone.

v_call	clone_size	d_call	j_call	cdr3_aa	cdr3_nt
TRBV29-1	NA	NA	TRBJ1-4	CSVEAVAGSEKLFF	TGCAGCGTTGAAGCAGTTGCTGGGAGTGAAAAACTGTTTTTT
TRBV6-5	NA	NA	TRBJ2-7	CASSYSGGWYEQYF	TGTGCCAGCAGTTACTCTGGGGGGTGGTACGAGCAGTACTTC
TRBV6-5	NA	NA	TRBJ2-1	CASSPTLHEQFF	TGTGCCAGCAGCCCGACTCTCCATGAGCAGTTCTTC
TRBV4-2	NA	NA	TRBJ2-6	CASSPLGGSGANVLTF	TGTGCCAGCAGCCCTCTAGGAGGGTCTGGGGCCAACGTCCTGACTTTC
TRBV12-5	NA	NA	TRBJ1-2	CASGHSNYGYTF	TGTGCTAGTGGCCATAGTAACTATGGCTACACCTTC
TRBV2	NA	NA	TRBJ1-6	CASKGHRYNSPLHF	TGTGCCAGCAAAGGACACCGTTATAATTCACCCCTCCACTTT
TRBV30	NA	NA	TRBJ1-1	CAWSVGGDTEAFF	TGTGCCTGGAGTGTAGGGGGGGATACTGAAGCTTTCTTT
TRBV6-4	NA	TRBD1	TRBJ2-1	CASNPTGQGSYNEQFF	TGTGCCAGCAACCCGACGGGACAGGGGTCCTACAATGAGCAGTTCTTC
TRBV7-2	NA	TRBD1	TRBJ1-5	CASSAGTGGSRQPQHF	TGTGCCAGCAGCGCCGGGACAGGGGGCTCACGGCAGCCCCAGCATTTT
TRBV7-2	NA	NA	TRBJ1-2	CASSHRVPQHGYTF	TGTGCCAGCAGCCACCGGGTCCCGCAACATGGCTACACCTTC
TRBV27	NA	NA	TRBJ1-1	CASSLSTVSNTEAFF	TGTGCCAGCAGTTTATCTACAGTCTCGAACACTGAAGCTTTCTTT
TRBV7-2	NA	TRBD1	TRBJ1-1	CASSIQGGAFF	TGTGCCAGCAGCATCCAGGGGGGCGCTTTCTTT
TRBV2	NA	TRBD1	TRBJ1-1	CASISRTGLNTEAFF	TGTGCCAGCATCTCCCGGACAGGTCTTAACACTGAAGCTTTCTTT
TRBV15	once	NA	TRBJ1-2	CATSRDRWGGNGYTF	TGTGCCACCAGCAGAGATCGTTGGGGGGGGAATGGCTACACCTTC
TRBV19	few	NA	TRBJ1-5	CATSGRNQPQHF	TGTGCCACCTCGGGTAGGAATCAGCCCCAGCATTTT
TRBV29-1	NA	NA	TRBJ1-5	CSVVQGGDQPQHF	TGCAGCGTCGTTCAGGGAGGCGATCAGCCCCAGCATTTT
TRBV27	NA	NA	TRBJ2-7	CASSFAGFNEQYF	TGTGCCAGCAGTTTCGCAGGGTTTAACGAGCAGTACTTC
TRBV7-9	NA	NA	TRBJ1-3	CASSSRETANSGNTIYF	TGTGCCAGCAGCTCCCGGGAGACAGCGAACTCTGGAAACACCATATATTTT
TRBV7-2	once	TRBD2	TRBJ2-5	CASSRIGGFQETQYF	TGTGCCAGCAGCCGTATCGGGGGGTTCCAAGAGACCCAGTACTTC
TRBV6-5	NA	TRBD1	TRBJ2-7	CASSYRDRSYEQYF	TGTGCCAGCAGTTACCGGGACAGGTCCTACGAGCAGTACTTC
TRBV4-2	NA	TRBD2	TRBJ2-1	CASSQDWGGGLNNEQFF	TGTGCCAGCAGCCAAGATTGGGGGGGAGGGCTTAACAATGAGCAGTTCTTC
TRBV7-2	NA	NA	TRBJ2-5	CASSPGTSAAGTQYF	TGTGCCAGCAGCCCTGGGACTTCTGCAGCAGGGACCCAGTACTTC
TRBV5-6	NA	TRBD1	TRBJ2-3	CASSYRQGGTDTQYF	TGTGCCAGCAGCTATAGACAGGGTGGCACAGATACGCAGTATTTT
TRBV5-1	NA	NA	TRBJ2-1	CASSLIQNEQFF	TGCGCCAGCAGCTTGATTCAGAATGAGCAGTTCTTC
TRBV13	NA	NA	TRBJ1-3	CASSLGGTLSSGNTIYF	TGTGCCAGCAGCTTAGGGGGGACTCTTAGCTCTGGAAACACCATATATTTT